This TCR beta chain is from a study of cytomegalovirus exposure and HLA in healthy donors. It was with 60 Vbeta and 13 Jbeta primers that the PCR ran. Original processing methods: About 11 million of roughly 81 million unique TCR beta chains were shared, per a later count. Method: immunoSEQ multiplex PCR; TCRdb's copy keeps in-frame clones and lacks some. V and J calls and clone size come straight from that table; D and trimming were deduced from the DNA. Here the sample spans some 150,000 clones, 60% to 80% being singletons. Worth noting for this clone: Antigen unknown.

V was cut by 0 bases and J by 3 bases, with 10 bases left in between. The CDR3 length is 14 residues. Germline V gene lookup returns CDR1 SGHNT and CDR2 YYREEE (reference sequence). The study's findings and limits: In a later analysis, productive TCRs from donors in an Asian-associated ancestry cluster reportedly carried fewer N-insertions than the cohort mean. According to an earlier analysis, most TCR beta V segments yielded productive rearrangements about 87% or about 30% of the time.

The V call is TRBV5-4, the J call TRBJ2-7; D possibly corresponds to TRBD1 (6 bases). This TCR was sampled from a man aged 40-55 years in good health and CMV-seropositive. Material for sequencing was PBMCs. In DNA form, the CDR3 reads TGTGCCAGCAGCTTGGTCCAGGGGAGCTACGAGCAGTACTTC. This translates into CASSLVQGSYEQYF. Combining the CDR3 with reference TRBV5-4 and TRBJ2-7 gives the whole variable domain ETGVTQSPTHLIKTRGQQVTLRCSSQSGHNTVSWYQQALGQGPQFIFQYYREEENGRGNFPPRFSGLQFPNYSSELNVNALELDDSALYLCASSLVQGSYEQYFGPGTRLTVT.